This TCR beta chain was captured by sequencing in a study of cytomegalovirus exposure and HLA in healthy donors (dated by TCRdb to about 2017). Context from the whole study: An earlier analysis of 587 of the donors reported 276 Gb of sequence data and around 100 million unique TCR beta sequences obtained from about 179 million T cells. Every discovery cohort repertoire had been produced on one sequencing platform. The aim of the study was to test whether cataloging public T cell receptors could identify signatures of past pathogen exposure. The number of donors typed differed by locus, with roughly 620-640 for A, B, C, DRB1 and DQB1, around 500 for DQA1, about 610 for DPA1, and 450 to 480 for DPB1. High-throughput TCR immunosequencing, statistical association of individual TCRs with disease status, and machine learning were combined to predict cytomegalovirus infection status. HLA typing included class I and class II loci at four-digit resolution. An earlier analysis of more than 450 of the donors used high-throughput TCR beta sequencing to judge whether each TCR beta V gene segment behaved as functional or pseudogenic. Among the roughly 430 genotyped donors, approximately 77% belonged to the genetic ancestry cluster associated with self-reported Caucasian donors. In the later analysis, no new phenotypic data were used to find candidate immune exposures; instead, reliance was placed on TCR beta sequences and their occurrence across donors. Donor age, sex, ethnicity and CMV serostatus were compiled together with the repertoire data. A handful of DR-DQ haplotypes were handled as single units for association and clustering because linkage in the cohort was strong. In a later analysis, previously published TCR beta repertoires from more than 500 donors were re-analyzed and high-resolution HLA genotyping was added so that TCR occurrence patterns could be studied. Among 398 genotyped donors of the cohort, an average of approximately 240,000 unique TCR beta nucleotide sequences was sequenced per donor, of which roughly 17% were non-productive. A later genetic analysis took genome-wide SNP genotypes for about three fifths of the 666 donors and used that subset as a discovery cohort. The T cell repertoires of some 700 subjects were profiled by immunosequencing and related to cytomegalovirus serostatus. Around 300 gigabases of sequencing data and approximately 85 million unique TCR sequences were included in an early release covering several hundred HLA-typed donors. Besides the first cohort of around 700 subjects, a separate validation cohort made up of over a hundred different subjects was used. Findings and caveats that apply to the study as a whole: Several of the top co-occurrence clusters appeared to be linked to parvovirus B19, influenza, CMV and Epstein-Barr virus, according to a later analysis. The sequencing pipeline was judged likely to have produced a cluster of highly shared sequence variants as a technical artifact. In a later analysis, HLA-associated TCR beta chains showed more clonal expansion and lower generation probabilities than non-associated chains that were equally common. For the cohort, immune exposure information was limited to CMV serostatus. V-gene and J-gene trimming of TCR beta chains was associated with a missense DCLRE1C variant in a later genetic analysis, and the association was replicated in an independent cohort. A later analysis found that TCR association rates varied across HLA loci, with DRB1 alleles showing the most associated TCRs and HLA-C alleles the fewest. According to the authors, the approach could potentially be generalized to other disease states and immunological phenotypes. In a later analysis, over 15,000 TCR beta sequences were associated with specific HLA alleles at a false discovery rate of 0.05. Some IMGT-functional V segments, including TRBV6-2 and TRBV6-3, could not be told apart with the 87-base-pair reads, so those segments were excluded. In both the original and validation cohorts, the classifier was reported to diagnose cytomegalovirus status with high specificity and sensitivity. Most CMV-associated TCR beta chains appeared to be HLA-restricted in a later analysis, and the HLA associations seemed to be driven largely by CMV exposure. Presence/absence analyses assumed roughly uniform sequencing depth across donors, an assumption that may not hold. In a later genetic analysis, fewer N-insertions in productive TCRs were reported among donors in an Asian-associated ancestry cluster than the 666-donor mean. Because counts were too low, more than 15 rarely observed V segments, including chromosome 9 orphons, were excluded from the earlier analysis of around 640 of the donors. When HLA alleles, especially DR and DQ, strongly co-occurred, TCR associations were difficult to assign to individual alleles. A further reported finding was that TCR beta sequences accurately predicted the HLA-A and HLA-B alleles for most subjects in the first cohort. Correlated functional status among segregating V segments might be attributable to linkage disequilibrium, but an unknown experimental factor could not be ruled out. An earlier analysis of some 560 of the donors showed that most TCR beta V segments appeared in productive rearrangements either about 87% or about 30% of the time, which broadly matched IMGT annotations. Most TCR sequences were seen in very few donors, while some public TCRs were found in many individuals. Because some donors lacked HLA typing at each locus, the association tests relied only on the typed subset. In the study, 150 to 200 TCR beta chains were listed as associated with cytomegalovirus. Three of the identified cytomegalovirus-associated TCR beta chains were confirmed in vitro to be specific for cytomegalovirus antigens. Only TCR beta chains were sequenced in this cohort, and the absence of alpha or paired-chain data limited detectable features.

The cohort consisted of hundreds of healthy bone marrow donors. Cohort members were all nominally healthy when sampled, although unrecorded immune exposures were likely present. The donor tested CMV seronegative and was one of the 352 seronegative cohort members. Every donor gave a peripheral blood sample, and the peripheral blood mononuclear cells from that sample were used for TCR beta sequencing. Genomic DNA extraction from the blood cell samples was performed with the Qiagen DNeasy Blood Extraction Kit. A remark on this clone: Its antigen is not yet known. The sample holds no much larger clone one base away, and base qualities are not on file.

For this chain, trimming is 8 bases at the V end and 8 bases at the J end, and the number of junction bases without a gene match is 12. Per the germline V gene (reference sequence), LNHNV is the CDR1 and YYDKDF is the CDR2. From the cysteine up to the phenylalanine, the CDR3 has a length of 14 residues. The CDR3 DNA has 42 bases and is translated from base 1. The library came from the immunoSEQ multiplex PCR assay. The multiplex PCR relied on a mix of 60 forward primers for TCR Vbeta segments and 13 reverse primers for TCR Jbeta segments. The CDR3 region of rearranged TCR beta genes was amplified from genomic DNA by a multiplex PCR assay. The Illumina HiSeq System was used to sequence the amplified TCR beta libraries as 87-base-pair reads. The paper's processing steps were these. Across the 500 to 750 repertoires, a later analysis counted roughly 77 million unique TCR beta chains, approximately 12 million of which were shared by at least two donors. Raw reads were error-corrected and collapsed into unique sequences by a nearest-neighbor algorithm in which closely related sequences were merged to remove PCR and sequencing errors. CDR3 sequences were aligned to IMGT reference sequences to assign V, D and J gene segments. For a sequence to be retained, a match of at least six nucleotides was required to both a V gene segment and a J gene segment. Rearrangements were called productive when the CDR3 lacked stop codons and stayed in frame with V and J; all others were non-productive. Following IMGT convention, CDR3 was defined as the stretch from the second conserved V-encoded cysteine to the conserved J-encoded phenylalanine. In an earlier analysis of more than 550 of the donors, sequences lacking an unambiguous match to a single V gene segment were excluded. In an earlier analysis of some 590 of the donors, V segments were called functional above 56.7% productive rearrangements and were called segregating when the between-donor standard deviation exceeded 5%. A statistical classification framework was built to diagnose cytomegalovirus status from the catalog of TCR beta chain sequences. In a later analysis, V and J genes were assigned by comparing TCR nucleotide sequences against IMGT/GENE-DB human TR gene sequences. A later analysis assigned CDR3 sequences and most-parsimonious VDJ recombination scenarios with the TCRdist pipeline. In a later analysis, each TCR beta chain was defined by its CDR3 amino acid sequence together with its V-gene family, and reads without a unique V-gene family were excluded. As a way to deal with suspected cross-contamination and a sequencing artifact, a later analysis dropped roughly 620 nucleotide sequences that were highly shared and had low generation probability. A later analysis calculated a clonal expansion index for each public chain from normalized within-repertoire ranks of inferred template counts. A later analysis computed generation probabilities with a VDJ recombination model fitted to out-of-frame rearrangements, and checked the results against IGoR. In a later analysis, hypergeometric tests were used to score TCR-TCR, TCR-HLA and TCR-CMV co-occurrence, with a repertoire-size bias correction applied to TCR pairs. In a later analysis, false discovery rates were estimated by permuting HLA or CMV assignments 20 times. In a later analysis, co-occurring TCRs were grouped using DBSCAN, with TCRdist sequence similarity added in when clustering inside HLA-allele-positive subsets. For co-occurrence clustering, repertoires with fewer than 30,000 or more than 120,000 public chains were excluded, along with a handful of repertoires with anomalous nucleotide sharing. Here the immuneACCESS table is served through TCRdb, limited to in-frame sequences with V and J called. Missing clones are a known gap in these copies; in checked studies unresolved V genes cover under half, and the rest lacks a known reason. V and J calls and clone size are as listed in that table; D and trimming were resolved from the DNA. The sample contains 180,000 or so clones, roughly 80% of them found a single time. The ten largest clones represent approximately 0.8% of the sample.

This TCR derives from a woman aged 18-30 years in good health and CMV-seronegative. The sample comprised PBMCs. The chain couples TRBV15 to TRBJ1-2, with 9 bases matching TRBD1. The CDR3 protein sequence reads: CATGPGQGREGYTF. The bases read TGTGCCACCGGACCGGGACAGGGAAGAGAGGGCTACACCTTC. The CDR3 plus the reference TRBV15 and TRBJ1-2 genes for the other parts give the full variable domain: DAMVIQNPRYQVTQFGKPVTLSCSQTLNHNVMYWYQQKSSQAPKLLFHYYDKDFNNEADTPDNFQSRRPNTSFCFLDIRSPGLGDTAMYLCATGPGQGREGYTFGSGTRLTVV.